Sequencing of this TCR beta chain was carried out in a study of OX40 agonist ivuxolimab in advanced cancers. Study information: Dosing consisted of intravenous ivuxolimab at 0.01 to 10 mg/kg every 2 weeks.

Findings and caveats of the study: Partial responders at 0.1-3.0 mg/kg showed near-lowest clonal expansion. At 0.1 to 3.0 mg/kg and by week 6, CD4+ and CD8+ T cells in the blood had expanded clonally.

The V and J ends lost 1 base and 0 bases respectively, with 10 bases between them. Germline loops: CDR1 MNHNY, CDR2 SVGAGI (reference sequence). The CDR3 runs 16 residues. The method was immunoSEQ multiplex PCR; TCRdb's version includes in-frame clones alone and lacks a portion of them. The sample holds under 25,000 clones, 84% seen once. Turning to this clone: Antigen specificity is unknown.

This chain joins TRBV6-6 and TRBJ1-5; tentatively, D is TRBD1 (6 bases). The sequence derives from an adult with an advanced solid tumor such as melanoma, head and neck, liver or kidney cancer. The source was CD4+ or CD8+ T cells sorted from blood, collected in a trial of the OX40 agonist ivuxolimab. CDR3 sequence (DNA): TGTGCCAGCAGTTACTTGGGGGGGCATAGCAATCAGCCCCAGCATTTT. This codes for CASSYLGGHSNQPQHF.